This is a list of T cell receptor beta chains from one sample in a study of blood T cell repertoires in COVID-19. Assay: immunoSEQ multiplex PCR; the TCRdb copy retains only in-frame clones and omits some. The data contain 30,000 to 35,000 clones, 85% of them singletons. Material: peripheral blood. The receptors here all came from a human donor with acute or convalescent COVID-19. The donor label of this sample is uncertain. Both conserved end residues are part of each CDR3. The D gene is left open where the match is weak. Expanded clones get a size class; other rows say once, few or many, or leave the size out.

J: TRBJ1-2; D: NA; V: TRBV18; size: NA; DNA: TGTGCCAGCTCACCGACACAGCTAATTGGCTACACCTTC; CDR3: CASSPTQLIGYTF
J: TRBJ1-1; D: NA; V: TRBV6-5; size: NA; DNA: TGTGCCAGCAGTTACGCGGGGAGAGCTTTCTTT; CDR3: CASSYAGRAFF
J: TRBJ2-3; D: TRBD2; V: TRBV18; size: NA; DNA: TGTGCCAGCTCAAACATACTAGCGGCAAGCACAGATACGCAGTATTTT; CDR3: CASSNILAASTDTQYF
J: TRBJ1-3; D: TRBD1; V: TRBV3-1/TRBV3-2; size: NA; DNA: TGTGCCAGCAGCCTAGGACAGGGGGTGACATTCTCTGGAAACACCATATATTTT; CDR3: CASSLGQGVTFSGNTIYF
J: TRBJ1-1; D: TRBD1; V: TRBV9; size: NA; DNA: TGTGCCAGCAGCGCGGGAAACCCAACAGGGGGCTTGTCTGAAGCTTTCTTT; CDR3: CASSAGNPTGGLSEAFF
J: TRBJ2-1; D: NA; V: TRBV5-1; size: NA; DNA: TGCGCCAGCAGCCAAAGACTAGATTACAATGAGCAGTTCTTC; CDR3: CASSQRLDYNEQFF
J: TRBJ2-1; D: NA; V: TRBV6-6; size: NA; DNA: TGTGCCAGCAGCCCGGGTCAGGGTCCATACAATGAGCAGTTCTTC; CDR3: CASSPGQGPYNEQFF
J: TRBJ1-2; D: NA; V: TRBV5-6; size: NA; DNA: TGTGCCAGCAGCCCAGGGTTCGCTAACTATGGCTACACCTTC; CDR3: CASSPGFANYGYTF
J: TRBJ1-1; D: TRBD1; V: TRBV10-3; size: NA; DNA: TGTGCCGCGTCCGAATGGGACAGCCCGTTTGAAGCTTTCTTT; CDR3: CAASEWDSPFEAFF
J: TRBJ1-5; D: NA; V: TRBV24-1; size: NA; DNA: TGTGCCACCAGTGACCCGACGGGGGGTGATCAGCCCCAGCATTTT; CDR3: CATSDPTGGDQPQHF
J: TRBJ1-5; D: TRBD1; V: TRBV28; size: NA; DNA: TGTGCCAGCAGTTCACCGGGACAGGTCAATCAGCCCCAGCATTTT; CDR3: CASSSPGQVNQPQHF
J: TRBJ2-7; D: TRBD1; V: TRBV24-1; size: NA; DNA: TGTGCCACCAGTGATCATACAGGGGATTCTTACGAGCAGTACTTC; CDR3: CATSDHTGDSYEQYF
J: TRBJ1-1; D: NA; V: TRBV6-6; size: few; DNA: TGTGCCAGCACTCCTACAGGGCAGGTGGGCACTGAAGCTTTCTTT; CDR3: CASTPTGQVGTEAFF
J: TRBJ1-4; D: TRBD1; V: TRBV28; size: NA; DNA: TGTGCCAGCAGCCCTCGACAGGGGCGGGGTGAAAAACTGTTTTTT; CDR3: CASSPRQGRGEKLFF
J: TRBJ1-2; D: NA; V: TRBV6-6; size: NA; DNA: TGTGCCAGCAACCAACAGGGTAACTATGGCTACACCTTC; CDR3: CASNQQGNYGYTF
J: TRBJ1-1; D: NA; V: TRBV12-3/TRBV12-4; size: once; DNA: TGTGCCAGCATTCTCAGGGGTTGGACTGAAGCTTTCTTT; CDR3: CASILRGWTEAFF
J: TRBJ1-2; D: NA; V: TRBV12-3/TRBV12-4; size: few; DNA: TGTGCCCTCCAGGGTAGGAGTGGCTACACCTTC; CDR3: CALQGRSGYTF
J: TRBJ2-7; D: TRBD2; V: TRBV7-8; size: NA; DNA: TGTGCCAGCAGCTTATCCCTAGCGGGGAACTACGAGCAGTACTTC; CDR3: CASSLSLAGNYEQYF
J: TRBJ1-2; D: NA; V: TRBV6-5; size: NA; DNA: TGTGCCAGCAGTTACGAGGGATGGGGCTACACCTTC; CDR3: CASSYEGWGYTF
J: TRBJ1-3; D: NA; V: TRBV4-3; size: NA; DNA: TGCGCCAGCAGCCAAGCGGACCCGTGGACAGTGGCTGGAAACACCATATATTTT; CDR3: CASSQADPWTVAGNTIYF
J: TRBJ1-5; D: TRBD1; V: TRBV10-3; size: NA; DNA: TGTGCCATCACTTCGGACAGGGGGGGTCAGCCCCAGCATTTT; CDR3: CAITSDRGGQPQHF
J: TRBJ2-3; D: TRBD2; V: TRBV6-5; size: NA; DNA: TGTGCCAGCAGTTTTAGCGGGAGCCCCACAGATACGCAGTATTTT; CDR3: CASSFSGSPTDTQYF
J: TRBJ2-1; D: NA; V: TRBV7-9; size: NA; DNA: TGTGCCAGCAGCTTTGCGGGTAGCTCCTACAATGAGCAGTTCTTC; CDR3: CASSFAGSSYNEQFF
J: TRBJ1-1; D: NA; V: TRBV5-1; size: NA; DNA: TGCGCCAGCAGCTCCAGGGGGAACACTGAAGCTTTCTTT; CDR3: CASSSRGNTEAFF
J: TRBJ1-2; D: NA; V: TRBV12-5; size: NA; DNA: TGTGCTAGTGGCCTGGTCCCCGAGAACTATGGCTACACCTTC; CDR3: CASGLVPENYGYTF
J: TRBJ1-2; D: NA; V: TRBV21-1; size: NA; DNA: TGTGCCACAGACTCAGGGGCGTATGGCTACACCTTC; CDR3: CATDSGAYGYTF
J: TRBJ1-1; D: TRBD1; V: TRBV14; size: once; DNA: TGTGCCAGCAGCCTAACAGGGGGTGCCATGAACACTGAAGCTTTCTTT; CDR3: CASSLTGGAMNTEAFF
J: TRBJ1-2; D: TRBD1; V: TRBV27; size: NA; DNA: TGTGCCAGCAGCCACGACAGGGAGCGAGGCTACACCTTC; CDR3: CASSHDRERGYTF
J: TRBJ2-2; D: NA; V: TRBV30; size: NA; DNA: TGTGCCTGGAAGGTTGGGACGGACTACAACACCGGGGAGCTGTTTTTT; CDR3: CAWKVGTDYNTGELFF
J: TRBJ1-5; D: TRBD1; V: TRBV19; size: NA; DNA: TGTGCCAGTAGTATTGACGTGCCGGGACAGGGTGCGGGCAATCAGCCCCAGCATTTT; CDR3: CASSIDVPGQGAGNQPQHF
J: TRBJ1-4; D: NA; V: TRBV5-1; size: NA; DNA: TGCGCCAGCAGGGAGCAAGCAACTAATGAAAAACTGTTTTTT; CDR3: CASREQATNEKLFF
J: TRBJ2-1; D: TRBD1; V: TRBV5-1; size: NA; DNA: TGCGCCAGCAGCCGGACAGGGGGCGTAAATGAGCAGTTCTTC; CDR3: CASSRTGGVNEQFF
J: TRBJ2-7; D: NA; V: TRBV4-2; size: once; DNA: TGTGCCAGCAGCCAAGAGGCGCGGCTAGCGTTCCACGAGCAGTACTTC; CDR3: CASSQEARLAFHEQYF
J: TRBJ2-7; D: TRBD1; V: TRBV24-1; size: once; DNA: TGTGCCACCAGTGACCCCGGGTTAGGGACAGGGCAGTACTTC; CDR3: CATSDPGLGTGQYF
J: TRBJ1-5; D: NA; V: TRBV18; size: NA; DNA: TGTGCCAGCTCACCATACAGGGACGAGCAGCCCCAGCATTTT; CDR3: CASSPYRDEQPQHF
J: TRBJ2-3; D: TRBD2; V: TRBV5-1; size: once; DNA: TGCGCCAGCGGTTATAGCGGGAGCGGCCGAGATACGCAGTATTTT; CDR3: CASGYSGSGRDTQYF
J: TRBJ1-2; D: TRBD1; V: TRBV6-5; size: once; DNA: TGTGCCAGCAGTCAAACAGGGGCCCGAGGCTACACCTTC; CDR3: CASSQTGARGYTF
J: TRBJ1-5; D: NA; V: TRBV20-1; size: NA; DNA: TGCAGTGCTAGTTTGGCAGGGGAATGGGGTCAGCCCCAGCATTTT; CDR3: CSASLAGEWGQPQHF
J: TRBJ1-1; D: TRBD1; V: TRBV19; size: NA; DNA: TGTGCCAGTAGTATACCCTCGGGACAGACTGAAGCTTTCTTT; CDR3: CASSIPSGQTEAFF
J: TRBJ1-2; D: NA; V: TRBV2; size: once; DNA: TGTGCCAGCAGTGAGGGACAATCATATGGCTACACCTTC; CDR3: CASSEGQSYGYTF
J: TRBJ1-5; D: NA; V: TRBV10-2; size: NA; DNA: TGCGCCAGCAGTGGGTCGGGGGGTCAGCCCCAGCATTTT; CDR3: CASSGSGGQPQHF
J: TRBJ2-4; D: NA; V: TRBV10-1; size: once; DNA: TGCGCCGGTCGACAGTACAAAAACATTCAGTACTTC; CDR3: CAGRQYKNIQYF